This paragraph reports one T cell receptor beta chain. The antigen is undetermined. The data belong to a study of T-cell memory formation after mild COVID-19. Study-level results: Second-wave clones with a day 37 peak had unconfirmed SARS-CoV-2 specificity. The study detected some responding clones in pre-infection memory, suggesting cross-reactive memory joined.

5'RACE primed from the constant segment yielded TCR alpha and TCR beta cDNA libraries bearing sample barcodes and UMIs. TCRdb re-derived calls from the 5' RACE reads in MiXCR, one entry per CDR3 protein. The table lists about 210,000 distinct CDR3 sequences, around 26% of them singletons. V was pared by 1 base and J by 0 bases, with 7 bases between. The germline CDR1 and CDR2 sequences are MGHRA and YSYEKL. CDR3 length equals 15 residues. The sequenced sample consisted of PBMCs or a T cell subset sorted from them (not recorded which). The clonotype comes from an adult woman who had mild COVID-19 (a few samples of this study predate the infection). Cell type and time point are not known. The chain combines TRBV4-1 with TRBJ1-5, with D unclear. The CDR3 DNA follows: TGCGCCAGCAGCCAAGCTGACTCTAGCAATCAGCCCCAGCATTTT. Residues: CASSQADSSNQPQHF.